The 32 T cell receptor beta chains presented below share a single source sample, sequenced in a study of T cells after yellow fever vaccination. TCRdb processed the 5' RACE reads anew with MiXCR; each CDR3 protein has one entry. The table shows roughly 300,000 distinct CDR3 sequences, with roughly 8% occurring only once. This specimen consisted of PBMCs, obtained roughly 45 days after the first yellow fever vaccination. These TCRs come from a man aged 18 to 30 who received the YFV17D yellow fever vaccine.

V gene TRBV9 combines with J gene TRBJ2-3, with TRBD2 identical over 8 bases. The junction had 7 bases not matched to a gene; V was cut back by 3 bases and J by 4 bases. The CDR3 length is 15 residues. CDR1 and CDR2 (germline): SGDLS, YYNGEE. CDR3 residues: CASSAGGGQSDTQYF. The CDR3 coding sequence is TGTGCCAGCAGCGCCGGGGGGGGTCAGTCAGATACGCAGTATTTT.

This chain joins TRBV6-5 and TRBJ1-2; D call uncertain. Germline loops: CDR1 MNHEY, CDR2 SVGAGI. The V gene lost 0 bases and the J gene lost 4 bases, with 3 bases spanning the gap. The CDR3 length is 12 residues. The CDR3 spells CASSYSGYGYTF. DNA for the CDR3: TGTGCCAGCAGTTACTCGGGCTATGGCTACACCTTC.

The chain recombines TRBV20-1 with TRBJ1-4, with 7 bases aligning to TRBD1. The CDR3 totals 15 residues. V lost 5 bases and J lost 0; bases outside the gene matches: 6. Germline V gives CDR1 DFQATT, CDR2 SNEGSKA (reference sequence). The CDR3 loop is CSALTGRATNEKLFF. CDR3 coding DNA: TGCAGTGCTCTGACAGGGAGGGCAACTAATGAAAAACTGTTTTTT.

This clonotype appeared many times. The chain carries TRBV5-1 and TRBJ1-2, with D possibly matching TRBD1 (5 bases). Trimming removed 2 bases at V and 8 bases at J, with 13 bases between. This CDR3 contains 13 residues. Germline lookup yields CDR1 SGHRS and CDR2 YFSETQ. The CDR3 here is CASSLGTRSGYTF. CDR3 in DNA: TGCGCCAGCAGCTTAGGGACGAGGAGCGGCTACACCTTC.

The gene calls are TRBV7-2 and TRBJ1-6; no reliable D call. This CDR3 has 15 amino acids. Trimming took 6 bases from V and 3 from J, leaving 12 bases between them. CDR1 SGHTA and CDR2 FQGNSA come from the germline V gene. CDR3 loop: CASRPPGSYNSPLHF. DNA of the CDR3: TGTGCCAGCAGACCCCCCGGCAGCTATAATTCACCCCTCCACTTT.

The chain uses TRBV5-1 and TRBJ1-5; D might be TRBD1 (5 bases). V lost 4 bases and J lost 4, with 15 bases in between. CDR3 length: 15 amino acids. The germline V gene encodes CDR1 SGHRS and CDR2 YFSETQ. The CDR3 nucleotides are TGCGCCAGCAGCGCGGGGACCAACCCAAATCAGCCCCAGCATTTT. This translates into CASSAGTNPNQPQHF.

This chain joins TRBV2 and TRBJ2-2; D is undetermined. Germline CDR1 reads SNHLY; CDR2 reads FYNNEI. V lost 4 bases and J 4 bases, leaving 7 bases between the germline ends. The CDR3 extends over 13 amino acids. CDR3 sequence reads: CASSVDSTGELFF. CDR3 nucleotide sequence: TGTGCCAGCAGTGTTGATTCCACCGGGGAGCTGTTTTTT.

This clonotype was observed a handful of times. This chain joins TRBV24-1 and TRBJ2-1, with 16 bases fitting TRBD2. From germline, CDR1 is KGHDR and CDR2 SFDVKD. V trimming: 3 bases; J trimming: 0 bases; junction bases outside the gene matches: 7. This CDR3 is built from 20 residues. The DNA of the CDR3 is TGTGCCACCAGTGATACCGGGACTAGCGGGGGGGTTAGCTCCTACAATGAGCAGTTCTTC. Protein: CATSDTGTSGGVSSYNEQFF.

This clonotype was counted between two and nine times. This chain connects TRBV6-4 to TRBJ1-5; no reliable D call. This CDR3 is 12 amino acids long. The V gene's germline CDR1 is MRHNA and CDR2 SNTAGT. The germline V and J ends were trimmed by 2 bases and 8 bases, with 7 bases remaining between them. The CDR3 loop is CASSDRLEPQHF. Written as DNA, the CDR3 is TGTGCCAGCAGTGACCGCCTTGAGCCCCAGCATTTT.

The sample holds a few counts of this clonotype. This chain uses TRBV29-1 with TRBJ1-2; no clear D. Trimming pared 2 bases from V and 0 bases from J, leaving 4 bases between. The CDR3 is made up of 12 amino acids. Germline V lookup: CDR1 SQVTM, CDR2 ANQGSEA. The CDR3 region has the DNA TGCAGCGTTGAATCGACTAACTATGGCTACACCTTC. It specifies CSVESTNYGYTF.

This clonotype was seen only a few times. The chain carries TRBV12-3 or TRBV12-4 and TRBJ1-5; the D is unclear. CDR3 length: 14 amino acids. The germline V and J ends were trimmed by 3 bases and 1 base, with 7 bases remaining between them. CDR3 loop: CASSFRSSNQPQHF. The DNA for the CDR3 is TGTGCCAGCAGTTTTCGAAGCAGCAATCAGCCCCAGCATTTT.

This clonotype was seen more than once but under ten times. The rearrangement joins TRBV29-1 to TRBJ2-1, with 9 bases lining up with TRBD1. The junction had 3 bases not matched to a gene; V was cut back by 7 bases and J by 2 bases. This CDR3 comprises 13 residues. Germline V gene sequence: CDR1 SQVTM, CDR2 ANQGSEA. CDR3 sequence reads: CSGRDRAYNEQFF. For the CDR3, the DNA is TGCAGCGGCCGGGACAGGGCCTACAATGAGCAGTTCTTC.

The chain uses TRBV9 and TRBJ2-1; 11 bases are a match to TRBD2. The germline gives CDR1 SGDLS, CDR2 YYNGEE. The CDR3 totals 16 residues. V lost 4 bases and J lost 3; bases outside the gene matches: 6. This chain's CDR3 is CASSPPTSGDYNEQFF. CDR3 sequence (DNA): TGTGCCAGCAGCCCCCCGACTAGCGGGGACTACAATGAGCAGTTCTTC.

This clonotype was counted many times. The chain combines TRBV7-9 with TRBJ1-6; the D gene is possibly TRBD1 (6 bases). Germline-derived CDR1 and CDR2 are SEHNR and FQNEAQ (reference sequence). The CDR3 sequence is 14 residues long. V lost 5 bases and J 10 bases, leaving 15 bases between the germline ends. DNA for the CDR3: TGTGCCAGCAGCAGCCAGGGGTGGGGATCACCCCTCCACTTT. This codes for CASSSQGWGSPLHF. Using reference TRBV7-9 and TRBJ1-6 for the parts outside the CDR3, the full variable domain is DTGVSQNPRHKITKRGQNVTFRCDPISEHNRLYWYRQTLGQGPEFLTYFQNEAQLEKSRLLSDRFSAERPKGSFSTLEIQRTEQGDSAMYLCASSSQGWGSPLHFGNGTRLTVT.

This clonotype was counted ten times or more. The rearrangement uses TRBV5-6 and TRBJ2-5; D is unresolved. This CDR3 has 13 residues. The germline gives CDR1 SGHDT, CDR2 YYEEEE. V lost 1 base, J lost 0 bases, and 4 bases lay in between. CDR3 region: CASSLFHQETQYF. CDR3 sequence (DNA): TGTGCCAGCAGCTTGTTCCACCAAGAGACCCAGTACTTC. Full variable domain (outside the CDR3, taken from reference TRBV5-6 and TRBJ2-5): DAGVTQSPTHLIKTRGQQVTLRCSPKSGHDTVSWYQQALGQGPQFIFQYYEEEERQRGNFPDRFSGHQFPNYSSELNVNALLLGDSALYLCASSLFHQETQYFGPGTRLLVL.

This clonotype was seen a few times. The rearrangement joins TRBV5-6 to TRBJ1-4; D remains unclear. The length of the CDR3 is 14 residues. Germline V CDR1 and CDR2: SGHDT, YYEEEE. Trimming took off 5 bases at V and 8 bases at J, with 16 bases between the two ends. In DNA form, the CDR3 reads TGTGCCAGCAGATCCCAGACCAATATCGAAAAACTGTTTTTT. The encoded protein is CASRSQTNIEKLFF.

Many counts were recorded for this clonotype. The V gene is TRBV7-9, the J gene TRBJ2-1; D might be TRBD2 (7 bases). This CDR3 comprises 17 residues. The germline CDR1 and CDR2 sequences are SEHNR and FQNEAQ (reference sequence). V dropped 0 bases and J dropped 10 bases, with 22 bases sitting between them. The CDR3 DNA reads as TGTGCCAGCAGCTTAGCTGTCGGGGGGCCCGGGATCCTCGAGCAGTTCTTC. This codes for CASSLAVGGPGILEQFF. The full variable domain, with the rest looked up from reference TRBV7-9 and TRBJ2-1, is DTGVSQNPRHKITKRGQNVTFRCDPISEHNRLYWYRQTLGQGPEFLTYFQNEAQLEKSRLLSDRFSAERPKGSFSTLEIQRTEQGDSAMYLCASSLAVGGPGILEQFFGPGTRLTVL.

The V gene is TRBV5-1, the J gene TRBJ2-3; D unclear. Germline V gives CDR1 SGHRS, CDR2 YFSETQ. There are 12 residues in the CDR3. Trimming shortened V by 4 bases and J by 7 bases, and 10 bases separated the two germline ends. The CDR3 bases are TGCGCCAGCAGCCCCGGTTTGAATACGCAGTATTTT. Translating gives CASSPGLNTQYF.

The chain recombines TRBV6-6 with TRBJ1-1, with unresolved D. This CDR3 is built from 11 residues. Germline values: CDR1 MNHNY, CDR2 SVGAGI (reference sequence). V dropped 11 bases and J dropped 0 bases, with 7 bases sitting between them. For the CDR3, the DNA is TGTGCCTGCGTCCTGAACACTGAAGCTTTCTTT. Translating gives CACVLNTEAFF.

This clonotype was detected ten times or more. This sequence joins TRBV12-3 or TRBV12-4 and TRBJ2-3, with D tentatively TRBD1 (6 bases). The CDR3 has 13 residues. V lost 6 bases and J 4 bases, leaving 11 bases between the germline ends. Here the CDR3 DNA reads TGTGCCAGCAGACAACAGGGAGCAGATACGCAGTATTTT. Translated, it gives CASRQQGADTQYF.

This clonotype was counted only a few times. This chain joins TRBV9 and TRBJ1-3; 7 bases map to TRBD1. This CDR3 has 15 residues. Losses at the gene ends were 3 bases for V and 4 bases for J; bases not matched to a gene: 7. Germline V lookup: CDR1 SGDLS, CDR2 YYNGEE. The CDR3 region is CASSAQGSGGNTIYF. The CDR3 DNA reads as TGTGCCAGCAGCGCACAGGGGTCAGGAGGAAACACCATATATTTT.

This clonotype has only a few counts. V is TRBV7-2 and J is TRBJ2-1, with 10 bases lining up with TRBD2. With V trimmed by 4 bases and J by 15 bases, 18 bases remained unmatched. CDR1 and CDR2 (germline): SGHTA, FQGNSA. The CDR3 contains 16 residues. CDR3 protein: CASSSYPGTSEDEVFF. For the CDR3, the DNA is TGTGCCAGCAGCTCCTACCCCGGGACTAGCGAGGACGAGGTGTTCTTC.

This clonotype was picked up a small number of times. The chain joins TRBV4-2 to TRBJ1-6; 7 bases fit TRBD1. This CDR3 spans 19 amino acids. Trimming took 0 bases from V and 0 from J; bases not matched to a gene: 8. CDR1 is LGHNA, CDR2 YNFKEQ, per germline. CDR3 region: CASSQEGRTGSSYNSPLHF. CDR3 DNA: TGTGCCAGCAGCCAAGAAGGCAGGACAGGCAGCTCCTATAATTCACCCCTCCACTTT.

V usage is TRBV11-2 and J usage is TRBJ2-5; 8 bases are shared with TRBD1. The J segment lost 2 bases and the V segment lost 2 bases, leaving 19 bases of the junction unmatched. CDR1 is SGHAT, CDR2 FQNNGV, per germline. The CDR3 contains 20 residues. CDR3 region: CASSLSPGGALVTTQETQYF. The CDR3 DNA is TGTGCCAGCAGCTTATCCCCAGGGGGCGCTTTGGTCACCACGCAAGAGACCCAGTACTTC.

At least ten counts were recorded for this clonotype. The chain carries TRBV7-2 and TRBJ2-7; 7 bases are a match to TRBD2. V lost 5 bases and J lost 5; bases outside the gene matches: 12. The CDR3 sequence is 15 residues long. CDR1 SGHTA and CDR2 FQGNSA come from the germline V gene. The CDR3 reads CASSPHHGGGDEQYV. As DNA, the CDR3 is TGTGCCAGCAGCCCACATCATGGGGGAGGGGACGAGCAGTACGTC.

The chain recombines TRBV7-9 with TRBJ1-1; D is ambiguous. This CDR3 is built from 14 residues. Trimming stripped 5 bases from V and 1 base from J, with 11 bases between. Germline-derived CDR1 and CDR2 are SEHNR and FQNEAQ (reference sequence). The CDR3 spells CASSQRSSNTEAFF. The DNA for the CDR3 is TGTGCCAGCAGCCAACGGAGTTCGAACACTGAAGCTTTCTTT.

This clonotype occurred a few times. This chain connects TRBV4-1 to TRBJ1-5; TRBD1 might be the D (5 bases). Germline assignment: CDR1 MGHRA and CDR2 YSYEKL. The CDR3 covers 16 residues. The V and J ends lost 1 base and 5 bases respectively, with 15 bases between them. The CDR3 sequence is CASSQGWGGNYQPQHF. Here the CDR3 DNA reads TGCGCCAGCAGCCAAGGTTGGGGGGGGAATTATCAGCCCCAGCATTTT.

V and J are TRBV12-3 or TRBV12-4 and TRBJ1-2; possibly TRBD1 for D (5 bases). This CDR3 is 13 amino acids long. V was cut by 0 bases and J by 7 bases, with 9 bases left in between. CDR3 DNA sequence: TGTGCCAGCAGTTTAGCACAGGACATTGGCTACACCTTC. It is translated as CASSLAQDIGYTF.

The chain uses TRBV23-1 and TRBJ2-7; D unresolved. TRBV23-1 is placed among ORFs of uncertain function. Trimming took off 0 bases at V and 3 bases at J, with 18 bases between the two ends. The CDR3 loop spans 17 amino acids. The CDR3 DNA sequence: TGCGCCAGCAGTCAATCGTATCAGGCAGGTCACCTCTACGAGCAGTACTTC. This sequence encodes CASSQSYQAGHLYEQYF.

This clonotype has just a few counts. This chain connects TRBV7-8 to TRBJ2-7, with TRBD1 matching 11 bases. CDR1 SGHVS and CDR2 FQNEAQ come from the germline V gene. The V and J ends lost 4 bases and 3 bases, in that order; junction bases with no gene match: 8. The CDR3 extends over 16 amino acids. CDR3 region: CASSSGQGASLYEQYF. The CDR3 DNA sequence: TGTGCCAGCAGCTCCGGACAGGGGGCTTCCCTCTACGAGCAGTACTTC.

The rearrangement joins TRBV18 to TRBJ1-1; unclear D gene. Germline V gives CDR1 KGHSH, CDR2 LQKENI. The ends were cut back, 3 bases at V and 1 base at J, with 9 bases in the middle. The CDR3 has 14 residues. The CDR3 sequence: CASSPATSNTEAFF. The CDR3 DNA is TGTGCCAGCTCACCCGCTACATCGAACACTGAAGCTTTCTTT.

The genes are TRBV9 and TRBJ2-3; D ambiguous. V was clipped by 3 bases and J by 6 bases, with 8 bases between them. The CDR3 runs to 12 residues. Germline CDR1 and CDR2: SGDLS and YYNGEE. In DNA form, the CDR3 reads TGTGCCAGCAGCGGTCCCGGCGATACGCAGTATTTT. Amino acid sequence: CASSGPGDTQYF.